This TCR beta chain was identified during a study of blood T cell repertoires in COVID-19. The germline V gene encodes CDR1 MRHNA and CDR2 SNTAGT. The CDR3 has 13 residues. V was clipped by 8 bases and J by 3 bases, with 10 bases between them. Original processing notes: Estimation of nucleated cell counts was performed using reference gene primer amplification. The data were produced by immunoSEQ multiplex PCR, yet TCRdb's version contains in-frame clones alone and is incomplete. That table supplies the V and J calls and clone size; D and trimming were determined from the DNA. Among under 400,000 clones listed, roughly 86% were seen once. Grouping used clinical history reported by participants in a survey and questionnaire.

The sample consisted of PBMCs or T cells enriched from blood (not recorded which). V and J are TRBV6-4 and TRBJ2-2; a weak D match, TRBD1 (6 bases). This clonotype originated in a man aged 40-49 years in a cohort exposed to, infected with or recovered from COVID-19 (not recorded which). The CDR3 nucleotides are TGTGCCAGCCAGGGGCCGGACACCGGGGAGCTGTTTTTT. It translates to CASQGPDTGELFF.